Many counts were recorded for the clone carrying this T cell receptor beta chain. This entry is derived from a study of shared clonotypes between healthy human individuals. This CDR3 is 15 amino acids long. The V gene's germline CDR1 is SQVTM and CDR2 ANQGSEA. V shed 4 bases and J 6 bases; nucleotides not matched to a gene: 9. Naive CD8 cells were CD45RO-negative, positively selected for CCR7, excluding terminally differentiated effector memory CD45RA+ cells. None of the donors, who were healthy HIV-negative adults, had recently had acute infections or vaccinations. The method was immunoSEQ multiplex PCR; TCRdb's version includes in-frame clones alone and lacks a portion of them. Of hundreds of thousands of clones detected, more than 85% appear once; the ten largest clones hold 24%.

The V and J genes are TRBV29-1 and TRBJ2-1, with 10 bases fitting TRBD2. The sample comprised naive CD8+ T cells sorted from blood. The TCR sequence derives from a man aged 25-45 years in good health. The CDR3 is CSVGAPSGRANEQFF. The CDR3 DNA reads as TGCAGCGTTGGTGCCCCCAGCGGGAGGGCCAATGAGCAGTTCTTC.